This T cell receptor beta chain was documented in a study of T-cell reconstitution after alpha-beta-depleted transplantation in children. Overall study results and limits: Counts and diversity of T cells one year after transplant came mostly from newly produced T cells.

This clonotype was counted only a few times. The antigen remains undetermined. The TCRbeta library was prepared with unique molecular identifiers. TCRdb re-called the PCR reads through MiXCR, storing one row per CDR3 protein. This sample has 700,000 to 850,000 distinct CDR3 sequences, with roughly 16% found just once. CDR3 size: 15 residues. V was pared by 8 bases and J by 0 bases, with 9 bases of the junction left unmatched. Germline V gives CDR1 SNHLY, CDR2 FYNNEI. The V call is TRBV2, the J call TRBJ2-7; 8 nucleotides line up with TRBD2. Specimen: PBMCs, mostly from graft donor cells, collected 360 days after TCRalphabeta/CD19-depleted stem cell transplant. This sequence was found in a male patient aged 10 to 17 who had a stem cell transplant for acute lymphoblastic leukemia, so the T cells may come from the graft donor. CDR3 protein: CASCRSGGSSYEQYF. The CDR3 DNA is TGTGCCAGCTGTCGGTCGGGGGGGAGCTCCTACGAGCAGTACTTC.